This T cell receptor beta chain was identified during a study of spatial heterogeneity in lung cancer. Time point meaning: sample taken at primary tumor resection. Of note for this clonotype: Its specificity is not known.

Notes on the study in general: In tumors, expanded intratumoral alpha and beta TCR counts tracked mutation counts.

The ends were cut back, 5 bases at V and 5 bases at J, with 9 bases in the middle. The germline gives CDR1 SGDLS, CDR2 YYNGEE. This CDR3 has 12 residues. In TCRdb, the 5' RACE reads were re-called with MiXCR into one record per CDR3 protein. Of fewer than 15,000 distinct CDR3 sequences listed, more than 3% are singletons. This sequence joins TRBV9 and TRBJ2-3; D is perhaps TRBD1 (5 bases). This TCR came from a male donor with early-stage non-small cell lung cancer. The specimen was lung tumor tissue, collected at surgery. CDR3 nucleotide sequence: TGTGCCAGCAGGGGGCCAGGAGATACGCAGTATTTT. Its translation: CASRGPGDTQYF.